The rows below give T cell receptor beta chains drawn from one sample of a study of somatic mutations in cytotoxic T cells in rheumatoid arthritis. Generated by immunoSEQ multiplex PCR, the TCRdb table keeps only in-frame clones and is missing some. The sample records some 18,000 clones, 75% to 85% being singletons. The sample was CD8+ T cells sorted from blood. These TCRs come from an adult with rheumatoid arthritis. CDR3s include the opening cysteine and the closing phenylalanine or tryptophan. The D gene is left open where the match is weak. Rows give clone size only sometimes, using once, few, many, or a class for an expanded clone.

J gene: TRBJ2-7; clone size: .; V gene: TRBV7-8; D gene: .; CDR3 protein: CASSVSGVYYEQYF; CDR3 DNA: TGTGCCAGCAGCGTGTCCGGGGTCTACTACGAGCAGTACTTC
J gene: TRBJ2-1; clone size: .; V gene: TRBV6-5; D gene: .; CDR3 protein: CASSYSRYNEQFF; CDR3 DNA: TGTGCCAGCAGTTACAGCAGGTACAATGAGCAGTTCTTC
J gene: TRBJ1-1; clone size: once; V gene: TRBV28; D gene: .; CDR3 protein: CASSPPRTVLNTEAFF; CDR3 DNA: TGTGCCAGCAGTCCCCCCCGGACGGTTTTGAACACTGAAGCTTTCTTT
J gene: TRBJ2-7; clone size: .; V gene: TRBV5-4; D gene: TRBD1; CDR3 protein: CASSQTGSSYEQYF; CDR3 DNA: TGTGCCAGCAGCCAGACAGGGTCTTCCTACGAGCAGTACTTC
J gene: TRBJ1-5; clone size: .; V gene: TRBV27; D gene: .; CDR3 protein: CASSFLGQPQHF; CDR3 DNA: TGTGCCAGCAGTTTCTTGGGCCAGCCCCAGCATTTT
J gene: TRBJ2-5; clone size: few; V gene: TRBV5-1; D gene: .; CDR3 protein: CASSLSPFGSQETQYF; CDR3 DNA: TGCGCCAGCAGCTTGTCCCCGTTCGGGAGCCAAGAGACCCAGTACTTC
J gene: TRBJ2-7; clone size: .; V gene: TRBV28; D gene: .; CDR3 protein: CASSLWVRVAHEQYF; CDR3 DNA: TGTGCCAGCAGTTTATGGGTCAGGGTAGCACACGAGCAGTACTTC
J gene: TRBJ2-1; clone size: .; V gene: TRBV27; D gene: TRBD1; CDR3 protein: CASSPTGGSYNEQFF; CDR3 DNA: TGTGCCAGCAGTCCGACAGGGGGCTCCTACAATGAGCAGTTCTTC
J gene: TRBJ2-1; clone size: .; V gene: TRBV28; D gene: .; CDR3 protein: CASTPRGEDEQFF; CDR3 DNA: TGTGCCAGCACCCCTCGCGGGGAGGATGAGCAGTTCTTC
J gene: TRBJ1-1; clone size: .; V gene: TRBV5-6; D gene: .; CDR3 protein: CASSLVQGYTEAFF; CDR3 DNA: TGTGCCAGCAGCTTGGTGCAGGGGTACACTGAAGCTTTCTTT
J gene: TRBJ2-1; clone size: few; V gene: TRBV4-2; D gene: .; CDR3 protein: CASSQGTYNEQFF; CDR3 DNA: TGTGCCAGCAGCCAAGGGACTTACAATGAGCAGTTCTTC
J gene: TRBJ2-6; clone size: .; V gene: TRBV27; D gene: .; CDR3 protein: CATTTGSGANVLTF; CDR3 DNA: TGTGCCACCACAACAGGGTCTGGGGCCAACGTCCTGACTTTC
J gene: TRBJ2-7; clone size: .; V gene: TRBV25-1; D gene: TRBD1; CDR3 protein: CASSSNRDRYYEQYF; CDR3 DNA: TGTGCCAGCAGTTCAAACCGGGACAGGTACTACGAGCAGTACTTC
J gene: TRBJ2-7; clone size: once; V gene: TRBV28; D gene: .; CDR3 protein: CASSSPSDREGLYEQYF; CDR3 DNA: TGTGCCAGCAGTTCCCCATCGGACAGGGAGGGACTCTACGAGCAGTACTTC
J gene: TRBJ1-1; clone size: .; V gene: TRBV6-5; D gene: .; CDR3 protein: CAARGGDTEAFF; CDR3 DNA: TGTGCCGCTAGGGGGGGTGACACTGAAGCTTTCTTT
J gene: TRBJ2-1; clone size: .; V gene: TRBV28; D gene: TRBD2; CDR3 protein: CASSQGLADYNEQFF; CDR3 DNA: TGTGCCAGCAGTCAAGGACTAGCGGACTACAATGAGCAGTTCTTC
J gene: TRBJ2-7; clone size: .; V gene: TRBV19; D gene: TRBD1; CDR3 protein: CASTPSAAGGYEQYF; CDR3 DNA: TGTGCCAGTACCCCCAGCGCGGCAGGGGGCTACGAGCAGTACTTC
J gene: TRBJ1-5; clone size: .; V gene: TRBV7-6; D gene: .; CDR3 protein: CASSLAQAADGNQPQHF; CDR3 DNA: TGTGCCAGCAGCTTAGCGCAGGCCGCTGACGGGAATCAGCCCCAGCATTTT
J gene: TRBJ2-3; clone size: once; V gene: TRBV6-4; D gene: .; CDR3 protein: CASRTDIFRTDTQYF; CDR3 DNA: TGTGCCAGCAGGACAGATATTTTTCGCACAGATACGCAGTATTTT
J gene: TRBJ1-4; clone size: .; V gene: TRBV19; D gene: TRBD1; CDR3 protein: CASSIRGGTANEKLFF; CDR3 DNA: TGTGCCAGTAGTATAAGGGGCGGGACAGCAAATGAAAAACTGTTTTTT
J gene: TRBJ1-1; clone size: .; V gene: TRBV28; D gene: .; CDR3 protein: CASSLLGTLIEAFF; CDR3 DNA: TGTGCCAGCAGTTTACTCGGGACGTTGATTGAAGCTTTCTTT
J gene: TRBJ2-1; clone size: .; V gene: TRBV4-1; D gene: .; CDR3 protein: CASSPDRTGLNNEQFF; CDR3 DNA: TGCGCCAGCAGCCCCGACAGGACGGGGCTTAACAATGAGCAGTTCTTC
J gene: TRBJ2-7; clone size: .; V gene: TRBV6-5; D gene: TRBD2; CDR3 protein: CASSYGAGGTYEQYF; CDR3 DNA: TGTGCCAGCAGTTACGGGGCGGGAGGGACCTACGAGCAGTACTTC
J gene: TRBJ2-2; clone size: .; V gene: TRBV10-3; D gene: .; CDR3 protein: CAISESYGPGELFF; CDR3 DNA: TGTGCCATCAGTGAGTCGTATGGGCCCGGGGAGCTGTTTTTT
J gene: TRBJ2-7; clone size: once; V gene: TRBV7-3; D gene: .; CDR3 protein: CASSLNVRDEQYF; CDR3 DNA: TGTGCCAGCAGCTTAAATGTCAGGGACGAGCAGTACTTC
J gene: TRBJ2-3; clone size: .; V gene: TRBV28; D gene: .; CDR3 protein: CASSAEGRGSTDTQYF; CDR3 DNA: TGTGCCAGCAGTGCCGAGGGCAGGGGAAGCACAGATACGCAGTATTTT
J gene: TRBJ1-1; clone size: once; V gene: TRBV9; D gene: .; CDR3 protein: CASSPLVRDIEAFF; CDR3 DNA: TGTGCCAGCAGCCCCCTAGTGAGGGATATTGAAGCTTTCTTT
J gene: TRBJ2-1; clone size: .; V gene: TRBV25-1; D gene: .; CDR3 protein: CASSEYSHEQFF; CDR3 DNA: TGTGCCAGCAGTGAATATAGCCATGAGCAGTTCTTC
J gene: TRBJ2-7; clone size: .; V gene: TRBV28; D gene: TRBD2; CDR3 protein: CASRPAGASYEQYF; CDR3 DNA: TGTGCCAGCAGACCAGCGGGAGCATCCTACGAGCAGTACTTC